The clone carrying this TCR beta chain appeared many times. What it binds is not known. The study included ophthalmopathy patients with Clinical Activity Score at least 3, NOSPECS grade at least 4 and duration under 3 months. Together with thyroid ultrasound, orbital computed tomography, serum thyroxine and TRAb, clinical symptoms were used for diagnoses. The data derive from a study of T cells in Graves' hyperthyroidism and ophthalmopathy. The germline V and J ends were trimmed by 3 bases and 4 bases, with 10 bases remaining between them. Looked up from germline, CDR1 is MDHEN and CDR2 is SYDVKM. The CDR3 is made up of 14 amino acids. Amplification of TCR beta CDR3 regions was performed using RNA transcripts as template. The TCR CDR3 first-round RT-PCR relied on the HTBI primer set. MiXCR, run by TCRdb on the multiplex PCR reads, gives a single entry per CDR3 protein. Among about 600,000 distinct CDR3 sequences listed, about 14% were seen once.

Study results and limitations: Median prediction lead before ophthalmopathy onset was about 6.7 months with the model.

This clonotype was sampled from a woman aged 45-59 years with Graves' ophthalmopathy. The rearrangement joins TRBV28 to TRBJ1-3, with D maybe TRBD1 (6 bases). What was sequenced was blood. The CDR3 loop is CASSFAGAGNTIYF. In DNA form, the CDR3 reads TGTGCCAGCAGTTTCGCAGGGGCCGGAAACACCATATATTTT.